This TCR beta chain was observed in a study of vaccination effects on CD4 cells after COVID-19. At the level of the study: With the ViraFEST assay, the study expanded antigen-specific CD4+ T cells using viral peptide pools, then sequenced them.

Overall study results and limits: Sampling in the study covered few convalescent patients and included no early post-infection timepoints. Vaccine- and infection-induced clones showed marked clonal contraction late following vaccination.

With regard to this clone: The antigen remains undetermined. Other DNA sequences in this sample translate to the same CDR3.

Trimming took off 1 base at V and 2 bases at J, with 8 bases between the two ends. Germline V gene lookup returns CDR1 SGHTA and CDR2 FQGNSA. The CDR3 spans 14 residues. The table came from immunoSEQ multiplex PCR; TCRdb's copy has only in-frame clones and leaves some out. The repertoire has about 64,000 clones, 55% to 75% of them found once; the top ten carry around 25%. After roughly 11 days in culture, the CD4+ T cells were isolated. The sample consisted of CD4+ T cells from PBMCs cultured without peptide, taken before COVID-19 vaccination. V usage is TRBV7-2 and J usage is TRBJ2-5; D remains unclear. This clonotype was sampled from a human donor who had a prior SARS-CoV-2 infection. The CDR3 DNA is TGTGCCAGCAGCTTAGTGGCAGCACAAGAGACCCAGTACTTC. Its protein product is CASSLVAAQETQYF.